This T cell receptor beta chain derives from a study of neurological immune-mediated disorders. This clonotype has a count of ten or more. As yet, its antigen is unknown. The study, taken as a whole, reports: Healthy controls had more TCR clonal expansion than multiple sclerosis, which showed the least, whereas HTLV-1-associated myelopathy showed the most.

The unsorted libraries were made from 2 million PBMCs kept at -80 C. Germline V gene lookup returns CDR1 DFQATT and CDR2 SNEGSKA (reference sequence). V lost 4 bases and J lost 0, with 7 bases in between. The CDR3 sequence is 12 residues long. With 10-nucleotide random UMIs included, cDNA was synthesized by 5'RACE. From 15-18 subjects, every sequencing run obtained over 190 million TCR-beta sequences. TCRdb itself ran the 5' RACE reads through MiXCR, one entry per CDR3 protein. The table includes about 80,000 distinct CDR3 sequences, roughly 4.8% detected once. The sequenced sample consisted of PBMCs. This clonotype was sampled from a young woman with multiple sclerosis. The chain couples TRBV20-1 to TRBJ2-7; D is undetermined. The CDR3 loop reads CSATDSSYEQYF. CDR3 nucleotide sequence: TGCAGTGCTACTGATAGCTCCTACGAGCAGTACTTC.